The following is a T cell receptor beta chain sequence with its context. The sample originates from a study of blood T cell repertoires in COVID-19. Sequencing was performed with immunoSEQ multiplex PCR; in TCRdb, only in-frame clones are kept and a portion is missing. The table shows about 180,000 clones, with 80% to 85% occurring only once. This CDR3 contains 18 residues. Trimming left V 4 bases short and J 2 bases short, with 22 bases between. CDR1 and CDR2 from the germline V gene are LGHNA and YSLEER. The sample consisted of peripheral blood. The TCR was taken from a woman of 80 years or more with COVID-19, enrolled during active disease. The rearrangement joins TRBV4-3 to TRBJ2-3, with D possibly matching TRBD2 (6 bases). The chain's CDR3 is CASSLDVGGDTHTDTQYF. CDR3 coding DNA: TGCGCCAGCAGCCTGGACGTGGGGGGAGACACACACACAGATACGCAGTATTTT.